These T cell receptor beta chains were read from a single sample in a study of STAT5B mutations in CD4+ large granular lymphocyte leukemia. TCRdb's copy holds only in-frame clones and misses some; the assay was immunoSEQ multiplex PCR. The sample shows approximately 39,000 clones, approximately 85% of them seen only once. Source material: CD4+ T cells from blood buffy coats. These receptors were taken from a human donor in good health. The CDR3 runs from the conserved cysteine through the conserved F or W. The size of a clone is reported for some rows only, either as once, few or many, or as a class for expanded clones.

clone_size	v_call	j_call	cdr3_aa
NA	TRBV5-5	TRBJ1-5	CASSLVGDAGQPQHF
NA	TRBV6-1	TRBJ1-1	CASSEPRGQPF
NA	TRBV2	TRBJ2-7	CASSGGGTILYEQYF
NA	TRBV11-3	TRBJ1-1	CASSPGQGNTEAFF
NA	TRBV19	TRBJ1-5	CASSIRQGKQPQHF
NA	TRBV13	TRBJ2-2	CASSARLAGGRSNTGELFF
NA	TRBV9	TRBJ2-1	CASSVGWDSTYNEQFF
NA	TRBV27	TRBJ1-5	CASSFLSGSNQPQHF
once	TRBV30	TRBJ2-5	CAWSVPGPKETQYF
few	TRBV7-3	TRBJ1-6	CASSSTGVSPLHF
NA	TRBV12-5	TRBJ1-1	CASGFQQPGDNTEAFF
NA	TRBV4-2	TRBJ1-3	CASSLTARDSRGNTIYF
once	TRBV5-5	TRBJ1-5	CASSLVSNQPQHF
few	TRBV7-9	TRBJ1-2	CASSRQGGYGYTF
NA	TRBV28	TRBJ2-5	CASSLMRAGGGETQYF
NA	TRBV2	TRBJ1-1	CASSDWGRGRNTEAFF
NA	TRBV19	TRBJ1-2	CASSRDRVVYGYTF
once	TRBV7-2	TRBJ2-3	CASSLAGGSADTQYF
NA	TRBV6-6	TRBJ2-3	CASRPPTDTQYF
NA	TRBV2	TRBJ2-7	CASSPAGQGTYEQYF
NA	TRBV7-9	TRBJ2-7	CASSFYSGPGSYEQYF
NA	TRBV5-4	TRBJ2-7	CASSLEAGSSYEQYF
NA	TRBV4-1	TRBJ2-1	CASSQDRGLYNEQFF
NA	TRBV30	TRBJ1-5	CAWNLNGGNQPQHF
NA	TRBV7-8	TRBJ2-7	CASSFEVISYEQYF
NA	TRBV5-1	TRBJ2-2	CASSFEGAAPGSCFF
NA	TRBV10-2	TRBJ2-7	CASSEVGAPYEQYF
NA	TRBV21-1	TRBJ2-2	CASSKGGLGSGELFF
NA	TRBV18	TRBJ1-1	CASSLTEGENTEAFF
NA	TRBV30	TRBJ2-7	CAWSVTGAGEQYF
NA	TRBV7-9	TRBJ1-2	CASSFENYGYTF
NA	TRBV7-6	TRBJ2-7	CASSAGGSAYEQYF
NA	TRBV7-6	TRBJ1-3	CASSLVIKTARGGNTIYF
few	TRBV18	TRBJ1-2	CASSPRLDRPTYGYTF
once	TRBV6-6	TRBJ1-5	CASSRRGNQPQHF
NA	TRBV4-1	TRBJ2-3	CASRGRFPTDTQYF
NA	TRBV6-5	TRBJ1-4	CASSYSTGEGEKLFF
NA	TRBV5-1	TRBJ1-5	CASSPGQGVADQPQHF
NA	TRBV18	TRBJ1-2	CASSPDRDYGYTF
once	TRBV9	TRBJ1-3	CASSVGGTGNTIYF